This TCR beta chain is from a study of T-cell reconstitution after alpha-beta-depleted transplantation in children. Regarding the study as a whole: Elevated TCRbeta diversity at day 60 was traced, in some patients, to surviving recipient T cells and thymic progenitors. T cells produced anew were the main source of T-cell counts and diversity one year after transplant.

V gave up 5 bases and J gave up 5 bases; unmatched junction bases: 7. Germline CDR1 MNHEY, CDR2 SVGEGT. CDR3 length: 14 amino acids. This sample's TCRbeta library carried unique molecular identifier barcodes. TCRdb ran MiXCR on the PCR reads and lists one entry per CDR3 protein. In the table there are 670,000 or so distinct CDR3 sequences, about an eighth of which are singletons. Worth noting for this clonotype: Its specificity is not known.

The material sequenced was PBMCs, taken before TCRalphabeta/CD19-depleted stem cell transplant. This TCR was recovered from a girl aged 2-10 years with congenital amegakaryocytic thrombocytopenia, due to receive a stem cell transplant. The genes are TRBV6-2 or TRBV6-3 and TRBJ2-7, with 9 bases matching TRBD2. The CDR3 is CASSLSGSENEQYF. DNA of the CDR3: TGTGCCAGCAGTCTTAGCGGGAGCGAAAACGAGCAGTACTTC.